Below, 18 T cell receptor beta chains from the same sample are listed, as sequenced in a study of shared clonotypes between healthy human individuals. Libraries were prepared by immunoSEQ multiplex PCR; TCRdb keeps only in-frame clonotypes and omits some of them. Of over 2 million clones in the sample, 80% to 95% were seen once. The source material was naive CD4+ T cells from PBMCs. As for subset: CD45RA+ positively selected. These receptors were collected from a young man in good health. Some clones in this sample may be carry-over from other donors' samples.

The count of this clone is one. The chain couples TRBV7-9 to TRBJ2-5; 11 positions match TRBD1. J lost 5 bases, V lost 4 bases, and 9 bases had no gene match. The CDR3 loop spans 16 amino acids. Germline V gives CDR1 SEHNR, CDR2 FQNEAQ (reference sequence). The CDR3 is CASSSRTGGGDETQYF. The CDR3 DNA reads TGTGCCAGCAGCTCGCGGACAGGGGGCGGTGATGAGACCCAGTACTTC.

The chain has TRBV2 and TRBJ2-1, with D maybe TRBD2 (5 bases). The CDR3 consists of 17 residues. Trimming removed 0 bases from V and 4 bases from J, with 16 bases in between. Germline V gene sequence: CDR1 SNHLY, CDR2 FYNNEI. The CDR3 loop is CASSEALRDYKYNEQFF. In DNA form, the CDR3 reads TGTGCCAGCAGTGAAGCCCTCCGCGACTACAAATACAATGAGCAGTTCTTC.

CDR3 nucleotides: TGTGCCAGCCAGAGACAGGGATCCTACAATGAGCAGTTCTTC. Translated: CASQRQGSYNEQFF. This chain links TRBV6-1 with TRBJ2-1, with 7 bases matching TRBD1. V gave up 8 bases and J gave up 1 base; unmatched junction bases: 5. Per the germline V gene, CDR1 is MNHNS and CDR2 is SASEGT. CDR3 length equals 14 residues.

The chain joins TRBV4-1 to TRBJ2-2, with D perhaps given as TRBD1 or TRBD2 (6 bases each). The CDR3 runs to 16 residues. Per germline, CDR1 MGHRA and CDR2 YSYEKL. Trimming removed 1 base at V and 1 base at J, with 10 bases between. The CDR3: CASSQAGGLNTGELFF. CDR3 nucleotide sequence: TGCGCCAGCAGCCAAGCTGGGGGGCTGAACACCGGGGAGCTGTTTTTT.

This rearrangement joins TRBV30 to TRBJ1-5, with D unclear. The CDR3 loop spans 14 amino acids. CDR1 and CDR2 (germline): GTSNPN, SVGIG (reference sequence). V lost 2 bases and J lost 8, with 16 bases in between. CDR3: CAWSNRPPREPQHF. As DNA, the CDR3 is TGTGCCTGGAGTAATCGACCACCCCGGGAGCCCCAGCATTTT.

This chain joins TRBV28 and TRBJ2-3, with 9 nucleotides matching TRBD2. CDR3 size: 15 residues. V lost 7 bases and J lost 5; bases outside the gene matches: 10. The germline V gene has CDR1 MDHEN and CDR2 SYDVKM. The CDR3 DNA sequence: TGTGCCAGCAAAATAGCGGGAGCCCGGGTAGATACGCAGTATTTT. It specifies CASKIAGARVDTQYF.

This rearrangement joins TRBV11-2 to TRBJ2-7; 8 nucleotides align to TRBD2. Germline assignment: CDR1 SGHAT and CDR2 FQNNGV. Trimming removed 4 bases from V and 3 bases from J; junction bases left unmatched: 8. This CDR3 region has 15 residues. The CDR3 coding sequence is TGTGCCAGCAGCTCAATAGCGGGACGACTCTACGAGCAGTACTTC. It codes for CASSSIAGRLYEQYF. Variable domain in full (rest from reference TRBV11-2 and TRBJ2-7): EAGVAQSPRYKIIEKRQSVAFWCNPISGHATLYWYQQILGQGPKLLIQFQNNGVVDDSQLPKDRFSAERLKGVDSTLKIQPAKLEDSAVYLCASSSIAGRLYEQYFGPGTRLTVT.

The gene calls are TRBV28 and TRBJ2-2, with TRBD2 as a possible D gene (6 bases). The CDR3 length is 16 residues. The germline V and J ends were trimmed by 6 bases and 5 bases, with 19 bases remaining between them. Germline CDR1 and CDR2: MDHEN and SYDVKM. The CDR3 protein is CASSPISRGWTGELFF. The CDR3 nucleotides read TGTGCCAGCAGCCCGATAAGCCGGGGGTGGACCGGGGAGCTGTTTTTT.

V is TRBV29-1 and J is TRBJ1-3; D possibly corresponds to TRBD1 (6 bases). V was cut by 6 bases and J by 2 bases, with 14 bases left in between. The CDR3 spans 14 residues. CDR1 SQVTM and CDR2 ANQGSEA come from the germline V gene. The CDR3 loop is CSVQGLLPGNTIYF. CDR3 coding DNA: TGCAGCGTGCAGGGGCTTCTCCCTGGAAACACCATATATTTT.

CDR3 sequence (DNA): TGTGCCAGCACCTCGGGACAGGCGTATGGCTACACCTTC. As protein: CASTSGQAYGYTF. The V gene is TRBV28, the J gene TRBJ1-2, with 8 bases fitting TRBD1. Germline CDR1 MDHEN, CDR2 SYDVKM. V lost 7 bases, J lost 5 bases, and 6 bases stayed unmatched. CDR3 length: 13 residues.

The rearrangement joins TRBV27 to TRBJ2-7, with D possibly TRBD2 on 5 matching bases. Germline CDR1 and CDR2: MNHEY and SMNVEV (reference sequence). CDR3 length equals 15 residues. Trimming took off 3 bases at V and 6 bases at J, with 18 bases between the two ends. The CDR3 bases are TGTGCCAGCAGTTTTCTCTCGGACTCCCGGCCCGAGCAGTACTTC. Protein product: CASSFLSDSRPEQYF.

This chain links TRBV2 with TRBJ2-7; 7 bases line up with TRBD1. The germline V gene has CDR1 SNHLY and CDR2 FYNNEI. V was pared by 10 bases and J by 3 bases, with 3 bases of the junction left unmatched. CDR3 length: 11 residues. CDR3 region: CATGQHYEQYF. DNA of the CDR3: TGTGCCACGGGACAGCACTACGAGCAGTACTTC.

The J gene is TRBJ2-6, the V gene TRBV6-5, with 8 bases lining up with TRBD2. The CDR3 is made up of 16 amino acids. The germline gives CDR1 MNHEY, CDR2 SVGAGI. The junction had 4 bases not matched to a gene; V was cut back by 4 bases and J by 2 bases. CDR3 residues: CASSSAGVAGANVLTF. The CDR3 DNA reads TGTGCCAGCAGTTCAGCGGGAGTTGCTGGGGCCAACGTCCTGACTTTC.

This clone showed up just once. The J gene is TRBJ2-1, the V gene TRBV6-5; D gene unclear. Germline CDR1 and CDR2: MNHEY and SVGAGI. V shed 1 base and J shed 5 bases, with 12 bases lying between them. CDR3 length: 15 amino acids. The CDR3 region has the DNA TGTGCCAGCAGTTACTACAAGCGCGAAAACAATGAGCAGTTCTTC. Amino acids: CASSYYKRENNEQFF.

This clone appeared a single time. The chain combines TRBV30 with TRBJ2-7; 9 bases are a match to TRBD2. CDR1 and CDR2 from the germline V gene are GTSNPN and SVGIG (reference sequence). V lost 2 bases, J lost 0 bases, and 2 bases stayed unmatched. This CDR3 region has 14 residues. The CDR3, as DNA: TGTGCCTGGAGTCCTAGCGGGGCCTCCTACGAGCAGTACTTC. Residues: CAWSPSGASYEQYF.

Regarding this clone: Other nucleotide sequences from this sample produce the same CDR3. This chain connects TRBV9 to TRBJ1-3; no reliable D call. The CDR3 consists of 14 residues. CDR1 SGDLS and CDR2 YYNGEE come from the germline V gene. Trimming left V 0 bases short and J 1 base short, with 5 bases between. The CDR3 loop reads CASSVEGSGNTIYF. In nucleotides, the CDR3 is TGTGCCAGCAGCGTAGAGGGATCTGGAAACACCATATATTTT.

A few counts support this clone. J is TRBJ2-7 and V is TRBV29-1, with a possible D match to TRBD1 (6 bases). The CDR3 totals 14 residues. Germline V lookup: CDR1 SQVTM, CDR2 ANQGSEA. V dropped 4 bases and J dropped 2 bases, with 15 bases sitting between them. The CDR3 bases are TGCAGCGTTGGGCTCAACAGGGCCCCCTACGAGCAGTACTTC. Translated, it gives CSVGLNRAPYEQYF.

The J gene is TRBJ1-2, the V gene TRBV20-1; no reliable D call. Trimming stripped 7 bases from V and 6 bases from J, with 9 bases between. The CDR3 has 10 residues. Germline lookup yields CDR1 DFQATT and CDR2 SNEGSKA (reference sequence). The CDR3 sequence: CSVWADGYTF. CDR3 DNA sequence: TGCAGTGTTTGGGCGGATGGCTACACCTTC.